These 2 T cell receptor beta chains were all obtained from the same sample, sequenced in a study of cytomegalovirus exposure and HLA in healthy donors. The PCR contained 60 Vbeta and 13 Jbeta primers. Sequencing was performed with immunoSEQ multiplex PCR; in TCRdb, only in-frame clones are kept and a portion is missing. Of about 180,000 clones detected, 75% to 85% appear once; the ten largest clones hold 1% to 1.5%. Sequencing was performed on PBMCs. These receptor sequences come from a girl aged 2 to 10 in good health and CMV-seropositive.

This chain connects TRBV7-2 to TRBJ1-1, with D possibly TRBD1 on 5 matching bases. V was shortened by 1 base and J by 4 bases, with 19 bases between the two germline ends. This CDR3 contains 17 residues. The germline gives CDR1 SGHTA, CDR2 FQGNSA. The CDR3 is CASSLVLIRGLGTEAFF. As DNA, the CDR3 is TGTGCCAGCAGCTTAGTGTTAATTCGGGGGTTAGGCACTGAAGCTTTCTTT.

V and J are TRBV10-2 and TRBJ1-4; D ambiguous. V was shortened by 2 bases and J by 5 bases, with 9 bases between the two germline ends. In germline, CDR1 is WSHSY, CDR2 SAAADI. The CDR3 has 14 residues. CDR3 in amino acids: CASSEGRRNEKLFF. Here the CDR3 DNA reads TGCGCCAGCAGTGAGGGGCGAAGGAATGAAAAACTGTTTTTT.